A single sample gave rise to the 27 T cell receptor beta chains below, sequenced in a study of CD8+ T cells in alopecia areata (dated by TCRdb to 2017 to 2018). Library method: the immunoSEQ multiplex PCR assay. For TCR sequencing, RNA was extracted from every sample and reverse transcribed into cDNA to serve as template. TCRdb stores this immuneACCESS table with in-frame sequences only. Part of the clones is absent; in the studies checked, under half of the shortfall reflects unresolved V genes, and no reason is known for the rest. The table for this sample lists roughly 190,000 clones; about 65% of them were counted only once. 1.3% of the sample is in the top ten clones. The sample's treatment or condition label, in plain terms: oral pan-JAK inhibitor, 5-10 mg twice daily. The starting material was CD4+ T cells sorted from blood, obtained between weeks 49 and 50, from a patient treated with tofacitinib. The receptors were gathered from a human donor with alopecia areata.

The sample holds a few counts of this clone. The chain is built from TRBV29-1 and TRBJ2-2, with 9 bases matching TRBD1. Germline V lookup: CDR1 SQVTM, CDR2 ANQGSEA. This CDR3 region has 15 residues. Trimming cost V 7 bases and J 5 bases; bases outside gene matches: 11. The CDR3 sequence: CSAVWGTGRTGELFF. The CDR3 coding sequence is TGCAGCGCAGTGTGGGGGACAGGGAGAACCGGGGAGCTGTTTTTT.

This clone was detected a few times. In nucleotides, the CDR3 is TGTGCCAGCAGTGCTGGAATGAATTCACCCCTCCACTTT. This gives the protein CASSAGMNSPLHF. The chain has TRBV2 and TRBJ1-6, with D unresolved. Germline CDR1 is SNHLY and CDR2 is FYNNEI. With 4 bases removed from V and 7 bases from J, the gap between germline ends came to 8 bases. The CDR3 consists of 13 residues.

The sample holds a few counts of this clone. The chain recombines TRBV4-1 with TRBJ2-7, with 9 bases aligning to TRBD1. V lost 0 bases and J lost 3; bases outside the gene matches: 9. Germline-derived CDR1 and CDR2 are MGHRA and YSYEKL. The CDR3 is 17 residues long. The CDR3 DNA follows: TGCGCCAGCAGCCAAGATCTTGGGACAGGGCTGGGCTACGAGCAGTACTTC. It translates to CASSQDLGTGLGYEQYF.

V and J are TRBV30 and TRBJ1-6; TRBD1 might be the D (6 bases). The V end lost 4 bases, the J end lost 6 bases, and 19 bases lay between the germline ends. The V gene's germline CDR1 is GTSNPN and CDR2 SVGIG (reference sequence). The CDR3 is 16 residues long. The CDR3 DNA is TGTGCCTGGACCCGAGGGGGTTCCCGGGTTAATTCACCCCTCCACTTT. Amino acid sequence: CAWTRGGSRVNSPLHF.

This clone has a handful of counts. Other nucleotide sequences in the sample specify the same CDR3. The rearrangement links TRBV28 to TRBJ2-3; the D gene is possibly TRBD1 (5 bases). Germline V gives CDR1 MDHEN, CDR2 SYDVKM. The CDR3 is 12 amino acids. V was cut by 2 bases and J by 6 bases, with 6 bases left in between. The CDR3 nucleotides are TGTGCCAGCAGTTTAAGGGGTGATACGCAGTATTTT. It is translated as CASSLRGDTQYF.

The CDR3 loop is CAREGLCMNTEAFF. CDR3 DNA: TGCGCCAGAGAAGGATTATGCATGAACACTGAAGCTTTCTTT. V and J are TRBV5-1 and TRBJ1-1; D is ambiguous. The CDR3 loop spans 14 amino acids. V dropped 8 bases and J dropped 0 bases, with 14 bases sitting between them. CDR1 and CDR2 (germline): SGHRS, YFSETQ.

This chain links TRBV6-5 with TRBJ2-7; D possibly matches TRBD1 or TRBD2 (6 bases each). Germline CDR1 is MNHEY and CDR2 is SVGAGI. This CDR3 contains 11 residues. V dropped 7 bases and J dropped 6 bases, with 10 bases sitting between them. The CDR3 nucleotides read TGTGCCAGCACGGAGGGGGTCGAGCAGTACTTC. It codes for CASTEGVEQYF.

V and J are TRBV25-1 and TRBJ1-1, with D unclear. Germline CDR1 and CDR2: MGHDK and SYGVNS. The CDR3 consists of 11 residues. The ends were cut back, 8 bases at V and 1 base at J, with 5 bases in the middle. The CDR3 region has the DNA TGTGCCAGCGGCGAGAACACTGAAGCTTTCTTT. It encodes CASGENTEAFF.

The chain couples TRBV10-3 to TRBJ2-5; 7 nucleotides match TRBD1. With V trimmed by 10 bases and J by 2 bases, 7 bases remained unmatched. CDR3 size: 13 residues. Germline-derived CDR1 and CDR2 are ENHRY and SYGVKD. The CDR3 DNA sequence: TGTGCCACCTCGGACAGGTTGCAAGAGACCCAGTACTTC. It translates to CATSDRLQETQYF.

This chain joins TRBV4-2 and TRBJ1-1, with unresolved D. CDR3 size: 15 residues. The V gene lost 0 bases and the J gene lost 5 bases, with 13 bases spanning the gap. CDR1 is LGHNA, CDR2 YNFKEQ, per germline. CDR3 amino acids: CASSQDPLRDTEAFF. CDR3 sequence (DNA): TGTGCCAGCAGCCAAGATCCCTTAAGGGATACTGAAGCTTTCTTT.

The chain combines TRBV5-1 with TRBJ1-1; a possible D gene is TRBD1 (5 bases). The ends were cut back, 4 bases at V and 6 bases at J, with 13 bases in the middle. The germline gives CDR1 SGHRS, CDR2 YFSETQ. The CDR3 length is 13 residues. DNA for the CDR3: TGCGCCAGCAGCCCCCAGGGATGGGCTGAAGCTTTCTTT. This encodes CASSPQGWAEAFF.

The V gene is TRBV27, the J gene TRBJ2-5, with 9 bases aligning to TRBD1. Germline values: CDR1 MNHEY, CDR2 SMNVEV (reference sequence). The CDR3 is 14 amino acids. V shed 0 bases and J 8 bases; nucleotides not matched to a gene: 4. CDR3 DNA sequence: TGTGCCAGCAGTTTATCGGGACAGGGCTTCACCCAGTACTTC. Residues: CASSLSGQGFTQYF.

This rearrangement joins TRBV9 to TRBJ1-3; the match to TRBD1 covers 7 bases. Germline CDR1 is SGDLS and CDR2 is YYNGEE. The CDR3 sequence is 15 residues long. The J segment lost 3 bases and the V segment lost 2 bases, leaving 5 bases of the junction unmatched. The CDR3 nucleotides read TGTGCCAGCAGCGTGCAGAACAGGGGTGGAAACACCATATATTTT. It yields the protein CASSVQNRGGNTIYF.

V usage is TRBV10-3 and J usage is TRBJ2-1, with D possibly being TRBD1 or TRBD2 (5 bases each). Germline V gene lookup returns CDR1 ENHRY and CDR2 SYGVKD. Between the trimmed V and J ends, which lost 7 bases and 0 bases, there was a span of 13 bases. This CDR3 has 15 residues. CDR3 coding DNA: TGTGCCATCACTTCGAGTGGGGGCTCCTACAATGAGCAGTTCTTC. This sequence encodes CAITSSGGSYNEQFF.

V and J are TRBV27 and TRBJ2-7; no firm D call. Germline V CDR1 and CDR2: MNHEY, SMNVEV (reference sequence). This CDR3 is 14 amino acids long. V was clipped by 5 bases and J by 2 bases, with 13 bases between them. The CDR3 DNA is TGTGCCAGCAGTCCATCGGCCACCCCCTACGAGCAGTACTTC. Its translation is CASSPSATPYEQYF.

The chain links TRBV7-8 to TRBJ2-1, with D perhaps being TRBD1 or TRBD2 (6 bases each). Trimming removed 1 base at V and 4 bases at J, with 11 bases between. This CDR3 is built from 15 residues. Germline loops: CDR1 SGHVS, CDR2 FQNEAQ. CDR3 in DNA: TGTGCCAGCAGCTTAGAGGGGGGCCCGTACAATGAGCAGTTCTTC. Translating it yields CASSLEGGPYNEQFF.

About this clone: Other DNA variants within this sample encode the same CDR3. The chain is built from TRBV6-5 and TRBJ1-2; 9 bases align to TRBD1. CDR1 MNHEY and CDR2 SVGAGI come from the germline V gene. CDR3 length: 13 residues. Unmatched junction bases numbered 3, after V lost 7 bases and J lost 3 bases. The CDR3 protein is CASKGTGHYGYTF. CDR3 coding DNA: TGTGCCAGCAAAGGGACAGGGCACTATGGCTACACCTTC.

The chain uses TRBV4-3 and TRBJ1-2, with 8 bases matching TRBD1. Germline V gene sequence: CDR1 LGHNA, CDR2 YSLEER. The V and J ends lost 5 bases and 6 bases, in that order; junction bases with no gene match: 5. This CDR3 has 13 amino acids. The CDR3 region has the DNA TGCGCCAGCAGCGTAATGACAGGGGATGGCTACACCTTC. It encodes CASSVMTGDGYTF.

V and J are TRBV30 and TRBJ1-1, with D maybe TRBD1 (6 bases). V was trimmed by 6 bases and J by 5 bases, leaving 10 bases between them. The CDR3 length is 11 residues. Germline CDR1 reads GTSNPN; CDR2 reads SVGIG (reference sequence). The CDR3 DNA reads as TGTGCCTGCACTCAGGGGACTGAAGCTTTCTTT. Translating it yields CACTQGTEAFF.

This clone has just one count. The chain carries TRBV5-1 and TRBJ2-1; a weak D match, TRBD2 (5 bases). Germline CDR1 is SGHRS and CDR2 is YFSETQ. Trimming removed 0 bases at V and 9 bases at J, with 13 bases between. The CDR3 sequence is 14 residues long. The CDR3 region has the DNA TGCGCCAGCAGCTTGGCAGACCTAGCTGGTGAGCAGTTCTTC. This sequence encodes CASSLADLAGEQFF.

The chain links TRBV2 to TRBJ2-7; TRBD1 agrees at 9 bases. Trimming at V came to 6 bases and at J to 0 bases, leaving 3 bases not matched to a gene. Germline V gives CDR1 SNHLY, CDR2 FYNNEI. This CDR3 region has 14 residues. DNA of the CDR3: TGTGCCAGCAGGATGACAGGGGGCTCCTACGAGCAGTACTTC. Translating it yields CASRMTGGSYEQYF.

CDR3 in DNA: TGTGCCAGCAGCCCGACTAACTCCTACGAGCAGTACTTC. Translating gives CASSPTNSYEQYF. This chain uses TRBV9 with TRBJ2-7; tentative D call: TRBD2 (5 bases). V was clipped by 4 bases and J by 0 bases, with 8 bases between them. The germline V gene encodes CDR1 SGDLS and CDR2 YYNGEE. The CDR3 totals 13 residues.

The chain carries TRBV4-3 and TRBJ1-2; the match to TRBD1 covers 9 bases. This CDR3 comprises 16 residues. Germline V CDR1 and CDR2: LGHNA, YSLEER. The J segment lost 6 bases and the V segment lost 0 bases, leaving 8 bases of the junction unmatched. Written as DNA, the CDR3 is TGCGCCAGCAGCCAAGATCCCAATACAGGGGGCGATGGCTACACCTTC. Protein sequence: CASSQDPNTGGDGYTF.

Details on this clone: At the DNA level, this CDR3 is encoded by other sequences in the same sample as well. The genes are TRBV2 and TRBJ1-1, with a weak D call TRBD1 (6 bases). Trimming cost V 8 bases and J 0 bases, with 13 bases left between them. From germline, CDR1 is SNHLY and CDR2 FYNNEI. The CDR3 covers 14 residues. CDR3 sequence (DNA): TGTGCCAGCTCCGGAGGGGGGCTGAACACTGAAGCTTTCTTT. It translates to CASSGGGLNTEAFF. The entire variable domain, with the rest obtained from reference TRBV2 and TRBJ1-1, is as follows: EPEVTQTPSHQVTQMGQEVILRCVPISNHLYFYWYRQILGQKVEFLVSFYNNEISEKSEIFDDQFSVERPDGSNFTLKIRSTKLEDSAMYFCASSGGGLNTEAFFGQGTRLTVV.

This clone came up a few times. Other DNA sequences of this sample code for an identical CDR3. The chain carries TRBV29-1 and TRBJ1-1, with a possible D match to TRBD1 (5 bases). This CDR3 comprises 13 residues. The germline V gene has CDR1 SQVTM and CDR2 ANQGSEA. Trimming pared 2 bases from V and 0 bases from J, leaving 7 bases between. The CDR3 DNA reads TGCAGCGTTGAAAGACAGCTGAACACTGAAGCTTTCTTT. Translating gives CSVERQLNTEAFF. The variable domain in full, with the rest retrieved from reference TRBV29-1 and TRBJ1-1, is SAVISQKPSRDICQRGTSLTIQCQVDSQVTMMFWYRQQPGQSLTLIATANQGSEATYESGFVIDKFPISRPNLTFSTLTVSNMSPEDSSIYLCSVERQLNTEAFFGQGTRLTVV.

This clone was counted once. This chain connects TRBV19 to TRBJ1-1; D perhaps matches TRBD1 (6 bases). The V end was cut by 5 bases, the J end by 1 base, with 14 bases between. Germline V gene data show CDR1 as LNHDA and CDR2 as SQIVND (reference sequence). This CDR3 contains 15 residues. The CDR3 nucleotides read TGTGCCAGTAGTGTTCGAGGACAGCCGAACACTGAAGCTTTCTTT. The encoded protein is CASSVRGQPNTEAFF.

On this clone itself: The junction does not match germline at one end; this may be a read error. This rearrangement joins TRBV5-6 to TRBJ1-2; no definite D call. Germline V CDR1 and CDR2: SGHDT, YYEEEE. The CDR3 runs 13 residues. The CDR3 region is CASSSSLGTTRFF. For the CDR3, the DNA is TGTGCCAGCAGCTCCAGCTTAGGAACGACCCGGTTCTTC.